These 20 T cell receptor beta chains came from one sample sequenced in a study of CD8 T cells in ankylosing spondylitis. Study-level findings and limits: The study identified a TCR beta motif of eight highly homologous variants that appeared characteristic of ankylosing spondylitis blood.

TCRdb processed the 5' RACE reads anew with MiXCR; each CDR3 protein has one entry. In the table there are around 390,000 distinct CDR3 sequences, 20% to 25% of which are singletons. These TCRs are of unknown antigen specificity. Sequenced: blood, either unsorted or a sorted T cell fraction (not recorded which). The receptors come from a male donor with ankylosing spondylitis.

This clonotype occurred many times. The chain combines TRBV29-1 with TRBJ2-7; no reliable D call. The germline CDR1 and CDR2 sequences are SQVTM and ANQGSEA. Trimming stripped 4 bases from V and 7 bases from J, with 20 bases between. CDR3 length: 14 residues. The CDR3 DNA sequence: TGCAGCGTTGCCACGGGCTCACGGAGTAGAGAGCAGTACTTC. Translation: CSVATGSRSREQYF.

In nucleotides, the CDR3 is TGTGCCTACGACCCAGGACAGGGGGAAAAACTGTTTTTT. Translating gives CAYDPGQGEKLFF. The chain couples TRBV30 to TRBJ1-4; TRBD1 matches at 9 bases. Germline V CDR1 and CDR2: GTSNPN, SVGIG (reference sequence). The CDR3 extends over 13 amino acids. J lost 8 bases, V lost 7 bases, and 8 bases had no gene match. Complete variable domain (other parts from reference TRBV30 and TRBJ1-4): SQTIHQWPATLVQPVGSPLSLECTVEGTSNPNLYWYRQAAGRGLQLLFYSVGIGQISSEVPQNLSASRPQDRQFILSSKKLLLSDSGFYLCAYDPGQGEKLFFGSGTQLSVL.

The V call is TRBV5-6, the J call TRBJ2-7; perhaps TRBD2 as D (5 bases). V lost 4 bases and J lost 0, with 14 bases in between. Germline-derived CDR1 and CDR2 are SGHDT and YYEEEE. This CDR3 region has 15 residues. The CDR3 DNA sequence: TGTGCCAGCAGCGCCCGGGATCAGAGCTCCTACGAGCAGTACTTC. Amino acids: CASSARDQSSYEQYF.

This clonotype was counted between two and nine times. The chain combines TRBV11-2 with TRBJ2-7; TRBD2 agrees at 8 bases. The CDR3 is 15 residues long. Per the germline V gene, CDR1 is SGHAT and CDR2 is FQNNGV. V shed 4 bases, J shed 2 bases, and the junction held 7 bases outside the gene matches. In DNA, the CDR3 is TGTGCCAGCAGCTCTGGAGCGGGAGAAGCCTACGAGCAGTACTTC. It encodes CASSSGAGEAYEQYF.

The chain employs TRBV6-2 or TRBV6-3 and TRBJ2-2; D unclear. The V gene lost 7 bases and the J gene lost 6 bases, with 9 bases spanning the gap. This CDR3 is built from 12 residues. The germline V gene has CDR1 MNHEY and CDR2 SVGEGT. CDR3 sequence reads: CASKDPAGELFF. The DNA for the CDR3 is TGTGCCAGCAAGGACCCAGCCGGGGAGCTGTTTTTT.

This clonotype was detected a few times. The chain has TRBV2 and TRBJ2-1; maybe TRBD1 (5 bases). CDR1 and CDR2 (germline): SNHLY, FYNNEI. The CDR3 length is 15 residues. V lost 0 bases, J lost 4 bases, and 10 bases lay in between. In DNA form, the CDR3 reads TGTGCCAGCAGTGAAGCTGGCAGGGTGTACAATGAGCAGTTCTTC. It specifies CASSEAGRVYNEQFF.

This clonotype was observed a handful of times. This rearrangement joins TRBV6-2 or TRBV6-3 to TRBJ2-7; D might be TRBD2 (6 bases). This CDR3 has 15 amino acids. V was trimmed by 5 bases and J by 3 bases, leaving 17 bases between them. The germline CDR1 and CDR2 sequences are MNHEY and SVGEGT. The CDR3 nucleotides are TGTGCCAGCAGTAATCCATCGGGACTGATCTACGAGCAGTACTTC. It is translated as CASSNPSGLIYEQYF.

CDR3 bases: TGTGCCAGCAGTTCCCGGTCAGGCGAGCAGTTCTTC. It yields the protein CASSSRSGEQFF. The chain joins TRBV12-3 or TRBV12-4 to TRBJ2-1; no clear D gene. V lost 4 bases, J lost 10 bases, and 11 bases lay in between. The CDR3 contains 12 residues.

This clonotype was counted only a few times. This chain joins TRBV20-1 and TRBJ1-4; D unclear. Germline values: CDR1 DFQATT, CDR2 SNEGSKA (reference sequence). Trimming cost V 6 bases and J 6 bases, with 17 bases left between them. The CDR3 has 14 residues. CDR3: CSAENAVGDEKLFF. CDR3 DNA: TGCAGTGCCGAGAACGCAGTGGGTGATGAAAAACTGTTTTTT.

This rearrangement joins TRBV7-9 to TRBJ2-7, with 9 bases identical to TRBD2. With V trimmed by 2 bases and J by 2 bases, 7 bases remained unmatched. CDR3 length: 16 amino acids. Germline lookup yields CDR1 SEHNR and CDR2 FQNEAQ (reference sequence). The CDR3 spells CASSLSRLAVAYEQYF. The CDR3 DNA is TGTGCCAGCAGCTTATCAAGACTAGCGGTGGCCTACGAGCAGTACTTC.

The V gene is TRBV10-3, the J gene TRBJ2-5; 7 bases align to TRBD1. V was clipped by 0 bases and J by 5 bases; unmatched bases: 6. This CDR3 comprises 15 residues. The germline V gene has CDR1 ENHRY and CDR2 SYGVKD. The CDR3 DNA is TGTGCCATCAGTGAGTCGAGACAGGGCGGCGAGACCCAGTACTTC. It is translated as CAISESRQGGETQYF.

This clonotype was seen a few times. The CDR3 loop reads CAISGQETYGYTF. The DNA of the CDR3 is TGTGCCATCAGTGGACAGGAAACCTATGGCTACACCTTC. The chain uses TRBV10-3 and TRBJ1-2; maybe TRBD1 (6 bases). CDR1 is ENHRY, CDR2 SYGVKD, per germline. The V gene lost 4 bases and the J gene lost 4 bases, with 10 bases spanning the gap. This CDR3 is 13 amino acids long.

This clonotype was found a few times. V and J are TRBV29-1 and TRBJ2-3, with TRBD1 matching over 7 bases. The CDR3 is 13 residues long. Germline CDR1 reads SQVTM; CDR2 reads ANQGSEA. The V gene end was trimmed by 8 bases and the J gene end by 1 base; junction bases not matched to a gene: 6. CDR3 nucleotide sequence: TGCAGCATGACAGGGTTGGGCACAGATACGCAGTATTTT. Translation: CSMTGLGTDTQYF.

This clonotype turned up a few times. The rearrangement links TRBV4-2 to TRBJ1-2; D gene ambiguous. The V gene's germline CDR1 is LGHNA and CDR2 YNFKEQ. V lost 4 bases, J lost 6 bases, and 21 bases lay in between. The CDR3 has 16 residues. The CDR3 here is CASSREESNPWNGYTF. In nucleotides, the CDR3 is TGTGCCAGCAGCCGGGAGGAGTCTAATCCTTGGAATGGCTACACCTTC.

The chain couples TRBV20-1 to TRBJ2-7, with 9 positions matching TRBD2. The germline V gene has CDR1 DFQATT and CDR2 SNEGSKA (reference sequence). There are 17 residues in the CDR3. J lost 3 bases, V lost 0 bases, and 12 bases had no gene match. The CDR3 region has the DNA TGCAGTGCTAGAGATTTTGCGGGAGGGCCCCCAAGCTACGAGCAGTACTTC. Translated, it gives CSARDFAGGPPSYEQYF.

The CDR3 nucleotides read TGCGCCAGCAGCTTCACAGGGGCGCCCGGGGAGCTGTTTTTT. This sequence encodes CASSFTGAPGELFF. This sequence joins TRBV5-1 and TRBJ2-2; 7 bases map to TRBD1. CDR1 and CDR2 from the germline V gene are SGHRS and YFSETQ. The length of the CDR3 is 14 residues. V lost 2 bases, J lost 6 bases, and 4 bases stayed unmatched.

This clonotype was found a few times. The DNA of the CDR3 is TGTGCCAGCAGCCAAGATTTGGTGGGGATGGCCTACGAGCAGTACTTC. It yields the protein CASSQDLVGMAYEQYF. J is TRBJ2-7 and V is TRBV4-2; no firm D call. Trimming left V 0 bases short and J 2 bases short, with 14 bases between. Germline CDR1 reads LGHNA; CDR2 reads YNFKEQ. The CDR3 extends over 16 amino acids.

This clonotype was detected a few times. The CDR3: CASSPWGQGNHEQYF. CDR3 DNA sequence: TGTGCCAGCTCACCGTGGGGACAGGGTAACCACGAGCAGTACTTC. This chain joins TRBV18 and TRBJ2-7; TRBD1 matches 9 bases. This CDR3 is 15 amino acids long. CDR1 KGHSH and CDR2 LQKENI come from the germline V gene. With 3 bases clipped from V and 5 bases from J, the junction kept 8 bases outside the gene matches.

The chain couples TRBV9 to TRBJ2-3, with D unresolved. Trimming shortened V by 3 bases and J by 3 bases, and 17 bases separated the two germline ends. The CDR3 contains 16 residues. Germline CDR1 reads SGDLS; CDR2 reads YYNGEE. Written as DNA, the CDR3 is TGTGCCAGCAGCGCCAGTCTGTCCCTAGGTACAGATACGCAGTATTTT. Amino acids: CASSASLSLGTDTQYF.

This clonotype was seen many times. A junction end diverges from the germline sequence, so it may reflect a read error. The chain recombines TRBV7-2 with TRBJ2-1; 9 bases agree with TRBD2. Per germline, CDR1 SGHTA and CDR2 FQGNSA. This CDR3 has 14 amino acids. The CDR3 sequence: CASSLAGTYNEQFF. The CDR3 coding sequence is TGTGCCAGCAGCCTAGCGGGGACCTACAATGAGCAGTTCTTC.